Sequencing of this T cell receptor beta chain was carried out in a study of blood T cell repertoires in COVID-19. On the study more broadly: Sample material is recorded as cDNA or gDNA derived from T cells, B-cell-depleted T cells, or PBMCs.

This clone was seen a few times. Germline V gene sequence: CDR1 MDHEN, CDR2 SYDVKM. The CDR3 consists of 13 residues. V lost 5 bases, J lost 5 bases, and 12 bases lay in between. TCRdb's table, derived via immunoSEQ multiplex PCR, lists solely in-frame clones and lacks some. Among 55,000 to 70,000 clones, about 85% were seen once, and the ten largest hold around 3.5%. The source is a woman between 50 and 59 years old with COVID-19, enrolled during active disease. Sequencing was performed on peripheral blood. This sequence joins TRBV28 and TRBJ1-2; tentatively, D is TRBD1 (5 bases). CDR3 amino acids: CASSPGQLYGYTF. CDR3 bases: TGTGCCAGCAGTCCAGGACAACTTTATGGCTACACCTTC.